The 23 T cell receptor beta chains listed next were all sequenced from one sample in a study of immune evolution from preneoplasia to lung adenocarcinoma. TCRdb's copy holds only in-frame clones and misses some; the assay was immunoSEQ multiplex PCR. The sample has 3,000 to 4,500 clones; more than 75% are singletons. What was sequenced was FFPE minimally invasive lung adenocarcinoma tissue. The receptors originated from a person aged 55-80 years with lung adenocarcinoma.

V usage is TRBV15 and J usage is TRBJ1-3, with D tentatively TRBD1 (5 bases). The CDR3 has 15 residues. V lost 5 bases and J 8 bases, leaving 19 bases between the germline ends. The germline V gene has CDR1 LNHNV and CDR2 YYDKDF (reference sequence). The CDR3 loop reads CATSSQAGIGDTIYF. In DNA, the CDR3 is TGTGCCACCAGCTCTCAGGCAGGGATTGGGGACACCATATATTTT.

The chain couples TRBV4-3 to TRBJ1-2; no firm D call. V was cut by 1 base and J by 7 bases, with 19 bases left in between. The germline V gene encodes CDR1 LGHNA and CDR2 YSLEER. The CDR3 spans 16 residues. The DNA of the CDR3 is TGCGCCAGCAGCCAAGGTCGAACTACTATTAGCTCTGGCTACACCTTC. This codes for CASSQGRTTISSGYTF.

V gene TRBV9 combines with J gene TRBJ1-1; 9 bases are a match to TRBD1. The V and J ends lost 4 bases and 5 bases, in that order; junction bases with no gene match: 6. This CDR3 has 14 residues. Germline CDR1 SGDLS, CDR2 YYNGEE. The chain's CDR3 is CASSPQGAGTEAFF. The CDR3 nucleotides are TGTGCCAGCAGCCCACAGGGGGCTGGAACTGAAGCTTTCTTT.

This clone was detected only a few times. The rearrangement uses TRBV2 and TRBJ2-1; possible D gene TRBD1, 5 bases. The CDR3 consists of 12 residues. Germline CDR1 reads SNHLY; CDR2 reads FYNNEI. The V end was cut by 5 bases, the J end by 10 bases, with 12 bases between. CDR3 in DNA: TGTGCCAGCAGTTTACAGGATAGGGAGCAGTTCTTC. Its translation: CASSLQDREQFF.

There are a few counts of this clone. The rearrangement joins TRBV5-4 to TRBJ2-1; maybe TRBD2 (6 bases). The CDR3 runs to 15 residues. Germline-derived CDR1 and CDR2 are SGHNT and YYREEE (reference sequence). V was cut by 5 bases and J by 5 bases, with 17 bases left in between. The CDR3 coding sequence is TGTGCCAGCAGGGAAGGGACTCCCTTGGACAATGAGCAGTTCTTC. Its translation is CASREGTPLDNEQFF.

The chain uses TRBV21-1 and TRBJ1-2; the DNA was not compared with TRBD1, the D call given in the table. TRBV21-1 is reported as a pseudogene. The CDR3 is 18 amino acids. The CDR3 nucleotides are TGTGCCAGCAGCAAGGGGGCTTTTTCGACAGGGACTAACTATGGCTACACCTTC. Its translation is CASSKGAFSTGTNYGYTF.

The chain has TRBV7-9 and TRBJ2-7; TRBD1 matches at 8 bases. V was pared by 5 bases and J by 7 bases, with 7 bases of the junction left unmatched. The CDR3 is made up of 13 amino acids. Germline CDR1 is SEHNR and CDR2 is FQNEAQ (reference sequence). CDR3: CASSQTGDREQYF. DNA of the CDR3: TGTGCCAGCAGCCAGACAGGGGACCGGGAGCAGTACTTC.

The CDR3 loop is CSVEYVLEQFF. As DNA, the CDR3 is TGCAGCGTTGAATACGTCCTTGAGCAGTTCTTC. The rearrangement joins TRBV29-1 to TRBJ2-1; no clear D. The CDR3 is 11 residues long. V was pared by 2 bases and J by 9 bases, with 8 bases between. The germline V gene encodes CDR1 SQVTM and CDR2 ANQGSEA.

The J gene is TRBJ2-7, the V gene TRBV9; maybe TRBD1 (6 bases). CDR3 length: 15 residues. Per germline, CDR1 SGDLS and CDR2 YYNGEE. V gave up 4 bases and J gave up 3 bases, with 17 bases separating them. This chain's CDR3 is CASSLGTSGIYEQYF. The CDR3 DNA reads TGTGCCAGCAGCCTAGGGACATCCGGGATCTACGAGCAGTACTTC.

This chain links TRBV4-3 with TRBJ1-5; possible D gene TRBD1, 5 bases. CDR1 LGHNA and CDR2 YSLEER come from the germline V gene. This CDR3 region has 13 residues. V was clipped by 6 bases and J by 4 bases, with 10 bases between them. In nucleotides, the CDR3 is TGCGCCAGCAGTGGGGGGAGGAATCAGCCCCAGCATTTT. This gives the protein CASSGGRNQPQHF.

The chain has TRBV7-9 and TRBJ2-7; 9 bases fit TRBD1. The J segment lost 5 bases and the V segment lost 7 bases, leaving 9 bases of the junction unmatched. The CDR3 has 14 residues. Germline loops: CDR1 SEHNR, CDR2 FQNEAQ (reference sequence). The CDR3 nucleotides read TGTGCCAGCACCAGTGGGACAGGGTCGCACGAGCAGTACTTC. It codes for CASTSGTGSHEQYF.

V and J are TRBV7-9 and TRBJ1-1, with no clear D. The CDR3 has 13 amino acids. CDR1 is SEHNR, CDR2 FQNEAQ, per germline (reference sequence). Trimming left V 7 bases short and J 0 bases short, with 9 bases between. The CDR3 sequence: CASIESLNTEAFF. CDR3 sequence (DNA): TGTGCCAGCATCGAAAGCTTGAACACTGAAGCTTTCTTT.

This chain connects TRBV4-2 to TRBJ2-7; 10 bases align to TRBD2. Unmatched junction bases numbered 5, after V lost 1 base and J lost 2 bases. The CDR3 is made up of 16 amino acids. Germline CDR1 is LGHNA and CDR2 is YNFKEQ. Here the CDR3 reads CASSQAVLAGAYEQYF. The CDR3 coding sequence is TGTGCCAGCAGCCAAGCCGTGCTAGCGGGAGCCTACGAGCAGTACTTC.

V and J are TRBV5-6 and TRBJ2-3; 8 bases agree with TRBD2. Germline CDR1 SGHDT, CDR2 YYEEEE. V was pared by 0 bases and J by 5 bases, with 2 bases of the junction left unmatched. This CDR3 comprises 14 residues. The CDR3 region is CASSLGLAGDTQYF. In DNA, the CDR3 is TGTGCCAGCAGCTTGGGGCTAGCGGGAGATACGCAGTATTTT.

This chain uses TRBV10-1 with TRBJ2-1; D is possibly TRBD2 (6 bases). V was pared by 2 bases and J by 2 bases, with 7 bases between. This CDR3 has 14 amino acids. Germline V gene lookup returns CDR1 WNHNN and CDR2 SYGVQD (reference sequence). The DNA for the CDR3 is TGCGCCAGCAGTGAGGGACTACCCTACAATGAGCAGTTCTTC. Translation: CASSEGLPYNEQFF.

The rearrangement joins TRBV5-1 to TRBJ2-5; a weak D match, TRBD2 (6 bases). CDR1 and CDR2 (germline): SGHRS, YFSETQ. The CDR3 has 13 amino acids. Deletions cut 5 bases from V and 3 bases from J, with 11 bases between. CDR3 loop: CASSPGLKETQYF. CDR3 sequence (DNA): TGCGCCAGCAGTCCGGGACTCAAAGAGACCCAGTACTTC.

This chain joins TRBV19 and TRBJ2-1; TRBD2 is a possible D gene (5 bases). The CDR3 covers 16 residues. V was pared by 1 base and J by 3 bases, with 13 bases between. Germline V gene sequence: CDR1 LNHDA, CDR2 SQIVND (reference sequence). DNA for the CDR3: TGTGCCAGTAGTATAGTTACTAGTATAGGCTACAATGAGCAGTTCTTC. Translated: CASSIVTSIGYNEQFF.

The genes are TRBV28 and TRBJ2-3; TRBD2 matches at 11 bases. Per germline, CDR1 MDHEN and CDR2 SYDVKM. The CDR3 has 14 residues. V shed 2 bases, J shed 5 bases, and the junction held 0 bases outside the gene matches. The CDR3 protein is CASSLLAGGDTQYF. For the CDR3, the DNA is TGTGCCAGCAGTTTACTAGCGGGAGGAGATACGCAGTATTTT.

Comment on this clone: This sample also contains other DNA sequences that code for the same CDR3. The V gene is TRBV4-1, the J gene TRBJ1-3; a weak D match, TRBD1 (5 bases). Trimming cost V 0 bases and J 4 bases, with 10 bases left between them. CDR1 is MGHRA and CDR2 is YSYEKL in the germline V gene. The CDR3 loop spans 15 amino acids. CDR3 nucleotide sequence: TGCGCCAGCAGCCAAGATCCTGGGACGGGAAACACCATATATTTT. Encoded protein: CASSQDPGTGNTIYF.

CDR3 DNA: TGTGCCAGCAGCTTTAGCGGGAGGGCCAACAATGAGCAGTTCTTC. Its protein is CASSFSGRANNEQFF. This chain connects TRBV5-6 to TRBJ2-1, with 11 bases fitting TRBD2. The CDR3 has 15 residues. CDR1 is SGHDT, CDR2 YYEEEE, per germline. Losses at the gene ends were 2 bases for V and 5 bases for J; bases not matched to a gene: 3.

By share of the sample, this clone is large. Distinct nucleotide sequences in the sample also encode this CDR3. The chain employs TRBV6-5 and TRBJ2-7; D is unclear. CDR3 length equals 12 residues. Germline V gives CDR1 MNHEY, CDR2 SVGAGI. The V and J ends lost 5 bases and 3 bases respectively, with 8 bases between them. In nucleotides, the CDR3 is TGTGCCAGCAGTCTTATAGGCTACGAGCAGTACTTC. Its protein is CASSLIGYEQYF.

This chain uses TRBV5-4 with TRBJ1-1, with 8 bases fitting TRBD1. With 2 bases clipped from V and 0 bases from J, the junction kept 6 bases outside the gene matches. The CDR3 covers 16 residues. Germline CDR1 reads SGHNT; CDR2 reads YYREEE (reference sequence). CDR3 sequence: CASSFGRGRMNTEAFF. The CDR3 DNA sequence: TGTGCCAGCAGCTTTGGCAGGGGGCGTATGAACACTGAAGCTTTCTTT.

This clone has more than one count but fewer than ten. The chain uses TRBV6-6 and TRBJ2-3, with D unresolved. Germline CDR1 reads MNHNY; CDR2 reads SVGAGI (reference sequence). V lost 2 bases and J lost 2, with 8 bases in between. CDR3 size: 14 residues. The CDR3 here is CASSYEVSTDTQYF. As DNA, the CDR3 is TGTGCCAGCAGTTACGAGGTCTCCACAGATACGCAGTATTTT.